This record concerns one T cell receptor beta chain sequence. The sample originates from a study of T cells in Graves' hyperthyroidism and ophthalmopathy. TCR beta CDR3 region amplification was performed from RNA transcripts. TCR CDR3 underwent first-round RT-PCR with the HTBI primer set. TCRdb called the multiplex PCR reads again in MiXCR, with one record for every CDR3 protein. The sample has around 350,000 distinct CDR3 sequences, around 25% seen once. The ends lost 4 bases at V and 0 bases at J; junction bases unmatched: 11. The CDR3 runs to 18 residues. Germline CDR1 DFQATT, CDR2 SNEGSKA (reference sequence).

Sequences were obtained from blood. The receptor's source is a man aged 45-65 years with Graves' hyperthyroidism. The genes are TRBV20-1 and TRBJ2-3; 12 bases match TRBD2. DNA of the CDR3: TGCAGTGCTACCTTGACTAGCGGGAGAGGGGGGAGCACAGATACGCAGTATTTT. It specifies CSATLTSGRGGSTDTQYF.